These T cell receptor beta chains were read from a single sample in a study of T-cell reconstitution after alpha-beta-depleted transplantation in children. TCRdb reanalysed the PCR reads using MiXCR and keeps one entry per CDR3 protein. The profile shows about 610,000 distinct CDR3 sequences, over 25% of them singletons. The specimen was PBMCs, collected before TCRalphabeta/CD19-depleted stem cell transplant. The source is a boy younger than two with Wiskott-Aldrich syndrome, due to receive a stem cell transplant. Each CDR3 is given with its conserved first and last residue. The order of the fields is clone size, V gene, J gene, D gene, CDR3 protein, CDR3 DNA. D genes are given only for firm matches. Rows give clone size only sometimes, using once, few, many, or a class for an expanded clone.

>-|TRBV5-1|TRBJ2-1|-
CASSLSLDTNSEQFF
TGCGCCAGCAGCTTGTCACTAGACACAAACAGTGAGCAGTTCTTC
>once|TRBV4-1|TRBJ2-1|TRBD2
CASSQDRLAVYNEQFF
TGCGCCAGCAGCCAAGATAGGCTAGCGGTATACAATGAGCAGTTCTTC
>few|TRBV5-1|TRBJ2-7|TRBD1
CASSLAGQTYEQYF
TGCGCCAGCAGCTTGGCGGGACAGACCTACGAGCAGTACTTC
>few|TRBV7-9|TRBJ2-1|TRBD1
CASSHGTGSSYNEQFF
TGTGCCAGCAGCCATGGGACAGGGAGCTCCTACAATGAGCAGTTCTTC
>-|TRBV6-5|TRBJ2-1|-
CASSYSRYRGSTPYNEQFF
TGTGCCAGCAGTTACTCAAGGTATCGGGGAAGTACACCGTACAATGAGCAGTTCTTC
>-|TRBV20-1|TRBJ2-3|TRBD1
CSAFRQGPGDTQYF
TGCAGTGCATTCAGACAGGGGCCTGGAGATACGCAGTATTTT
>once|TRBV20-1|TRBJ2-1|-
CSARGDLSYNEQFF
TGCAGTGCTAGAGGGGACTTGTCCTACAATGAGCAGTTCTTC
>-|TRBV27|TRBJ2-1|-
CASSRRGHEQFF
TGTGCCAGCAGCCGCCGTGGGCATGAGCAGTTCTTC
>-|TRBV2|TRBJ1-2|-
CASTVSRADYGYTF
TGTGCCAGCACCGTTTCCAGGGCCGACTATGGCTACACCTTC
>-|TRBV27|TRBJ1-1|-
CASSLGGKPMNTEAFF
TGTGCCAGCAGTTTGGGGGGCAAACCCATGAACACTGAAGCTTTCTTT
>-|TRBV10-3|TRBJ1-2|-
CAISESQLGPYGYTF
TGTGCCATCAGTGAAAGTCAGCTGGGACCCTATGGCTACACCTTC
>-|TRBV7-2|TRBJ2-7|-
CASSLVVRYEQYF
TGTGCCAGCAGCTTAGTTGTTAGATACGAGCAGTACTTC
>-|TRBV20-1|TRBJ1-1|-
CSARDLGEDDTEAFF
TGCAGTGCTAGAGATCTCGGGGAGGACGACACTGAAGCTTTCTTT
>few|TRBV6-2/TRBV6-3|TRBJ1-5|-
CASSESQKPQHF
TGTGCCAGCAGTGAGTCCCAGAAGCCCCAGCATTTT
>-|TRBV20-1|TRBJ2-5|-
CSARDPQGGAETQYF
TGCAGTGCTAGAGATCCCCAGGGAGGCGCGGAGACCCAGTACTTC
>-|TRBV2|TRBJ2-3|-
CASSFRATSTDTQYF
TGTGCCAGCAGTTTCCGGGCGACCAGCACAGATACGCAGTATTTT
>few|TRBV21-1|TRBJ2-3|-
CASSKGEGAEYF
TGTGCCAGCAGCAAAGGGGAGGGGGCAGAGTATTTT
>few|TRBV20-1|TRBJ2-3|-
CSASTGRASLTDTQYF
TGCAGTGCTAGTACGGGGCGGGCTAGTCTCACAGATACGCAGTATTTT
>few|TRBV28|TRBJ2-7|TRBD2
CASSSGLAGGLAYEQYF
TGTGCCAGCAGTTCCGGACTAGCGGGAGGCCTGGCCTACGAGCAGTACTTC
>-|TRBV25-1|TRBJ2-1|-
CASSGDQIYNEQFF
TGTGCCAGCAGTGGGGACCAAATCTACAATGAGCAGTTCTTC
>-|TRBV24-1|TRBJ1-4|TRBD1
CATSDPGQGGEKLFF
TGTGCCACCAGTGACCCTGGACAGGGAGGGGAAAAACTGTTTTTT
>-|TRBV20-1|TRBJ1-1|-
CSARVGGIAFF
TGCAGTGCTAGAGTAGGGGGAATAGCTTTCTTT